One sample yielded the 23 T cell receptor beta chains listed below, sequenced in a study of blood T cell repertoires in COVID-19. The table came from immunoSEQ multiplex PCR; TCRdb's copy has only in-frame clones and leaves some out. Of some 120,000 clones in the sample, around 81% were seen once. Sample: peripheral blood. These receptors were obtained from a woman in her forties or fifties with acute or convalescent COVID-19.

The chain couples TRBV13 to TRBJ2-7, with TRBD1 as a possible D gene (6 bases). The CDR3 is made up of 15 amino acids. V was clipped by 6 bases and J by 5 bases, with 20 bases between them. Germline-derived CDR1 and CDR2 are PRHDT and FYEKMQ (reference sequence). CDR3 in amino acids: CASRPWGHGSDEQYF. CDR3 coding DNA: TGTGCCAGCAGGCCTTGGGGACACGGATCCGACGAGCAGTACTTC.

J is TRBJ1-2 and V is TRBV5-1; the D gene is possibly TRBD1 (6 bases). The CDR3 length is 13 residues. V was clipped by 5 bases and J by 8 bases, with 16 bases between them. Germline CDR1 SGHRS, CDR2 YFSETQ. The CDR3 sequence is CASRPLTGNGYTF. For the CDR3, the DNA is TGCGCCAGCAGGCCCTTAACAGGGAACGGCTACACCTTC.

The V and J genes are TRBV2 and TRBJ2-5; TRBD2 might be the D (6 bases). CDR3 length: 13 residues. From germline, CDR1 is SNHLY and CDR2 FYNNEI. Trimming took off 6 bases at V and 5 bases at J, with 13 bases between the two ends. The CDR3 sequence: CASRYGGGETQYF. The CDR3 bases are TGTGCCAGCAGGTACGGGGGTGGCGAGACCCAGTACTTC.

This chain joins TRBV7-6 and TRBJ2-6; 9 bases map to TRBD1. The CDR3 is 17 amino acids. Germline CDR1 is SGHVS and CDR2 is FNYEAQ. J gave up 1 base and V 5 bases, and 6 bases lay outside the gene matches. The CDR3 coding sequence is TGTGCCAGCAGCCGCGGGACAGGGTTATCTGGGGCCAACGTCCTGACTTTC. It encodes CASSRGTGLSGANVLTF.

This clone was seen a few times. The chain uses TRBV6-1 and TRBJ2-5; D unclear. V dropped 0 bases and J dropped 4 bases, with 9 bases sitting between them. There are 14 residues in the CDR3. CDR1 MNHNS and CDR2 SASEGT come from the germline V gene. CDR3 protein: CASSEAYGGETQYF. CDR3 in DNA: TGTGCCAGCAGTGAAGCGTACGGTGGAGAGACCCAGTACTTC.

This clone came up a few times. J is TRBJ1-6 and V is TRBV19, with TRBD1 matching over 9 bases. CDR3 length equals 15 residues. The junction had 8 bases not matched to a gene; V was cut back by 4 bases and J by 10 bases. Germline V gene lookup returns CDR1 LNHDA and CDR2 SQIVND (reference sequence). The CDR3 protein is CASSTGDRESSPLHF. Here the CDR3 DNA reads TGTGCCAGTAGTACCGGGGACAGGGAGAGCTCACCCCTCCACTTT.

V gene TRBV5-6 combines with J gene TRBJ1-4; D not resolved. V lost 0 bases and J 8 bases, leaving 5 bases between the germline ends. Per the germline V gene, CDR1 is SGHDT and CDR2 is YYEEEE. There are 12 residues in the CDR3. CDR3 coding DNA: TGTGCCAGCAGCTTGGGGGAGGAAAAACTGTTTTTT. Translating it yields CASSLGEEKLFF.

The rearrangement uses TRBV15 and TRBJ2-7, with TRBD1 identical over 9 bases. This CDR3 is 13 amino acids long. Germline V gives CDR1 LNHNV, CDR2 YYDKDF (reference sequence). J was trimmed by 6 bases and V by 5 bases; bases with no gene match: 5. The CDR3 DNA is TGTGCCACCAGCGCCAGACAGGGGGTCGAGCAGTACTTC. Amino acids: CATSARQGVEQYF.

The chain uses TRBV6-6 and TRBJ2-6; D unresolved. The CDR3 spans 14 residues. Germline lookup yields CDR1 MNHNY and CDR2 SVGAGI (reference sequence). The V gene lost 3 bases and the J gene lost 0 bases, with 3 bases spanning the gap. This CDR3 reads CASSYSSGANVLTF. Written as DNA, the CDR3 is TGTGCCAGCAGTTATAGCTCTGGGGCCAACGTCCTGACTTTC.

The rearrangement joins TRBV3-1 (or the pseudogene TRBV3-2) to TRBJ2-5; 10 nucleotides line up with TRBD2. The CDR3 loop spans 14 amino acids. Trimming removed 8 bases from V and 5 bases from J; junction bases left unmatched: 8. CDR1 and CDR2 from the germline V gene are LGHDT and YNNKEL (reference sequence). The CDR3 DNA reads TGTGCCAGCGGCGAGCGGGGGGGCCCCGAGACCCAGTACTTC. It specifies CASGERGGPETQYF.

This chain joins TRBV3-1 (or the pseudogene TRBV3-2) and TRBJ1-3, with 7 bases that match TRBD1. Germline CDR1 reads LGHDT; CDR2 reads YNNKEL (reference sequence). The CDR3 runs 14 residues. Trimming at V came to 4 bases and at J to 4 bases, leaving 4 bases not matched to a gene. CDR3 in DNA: TGTGCCAGCAGCCTTTTGACAGGGGGAAACACCATATATTTT. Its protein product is CASSLLTGGNTIYF.

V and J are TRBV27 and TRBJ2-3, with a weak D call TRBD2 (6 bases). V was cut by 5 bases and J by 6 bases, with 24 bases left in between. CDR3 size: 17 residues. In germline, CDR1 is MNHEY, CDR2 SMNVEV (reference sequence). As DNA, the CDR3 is TGTGCCAGCAGTAAGGTGGGAGGACACGATGCATGGGATACGCAGTATTTT. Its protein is CASSKVGGHDAWDTQYF.

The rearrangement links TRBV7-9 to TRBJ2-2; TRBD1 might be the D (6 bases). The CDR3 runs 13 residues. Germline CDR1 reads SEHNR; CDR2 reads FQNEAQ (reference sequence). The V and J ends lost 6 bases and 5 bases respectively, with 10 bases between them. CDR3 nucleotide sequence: TGTGCCAGCAGGATACAGGGAACCGGGGAGCTGTTTTTT. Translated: CASRIQGTGELFF.

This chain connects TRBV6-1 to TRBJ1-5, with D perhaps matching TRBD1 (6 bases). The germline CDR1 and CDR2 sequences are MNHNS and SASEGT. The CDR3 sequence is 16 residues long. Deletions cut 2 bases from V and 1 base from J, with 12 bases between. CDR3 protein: CASSEMSQGSNQPQHF. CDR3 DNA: TGTGCCAGCAGTGAAATGAGCCAGGGGAGCAATCAGCCCCAGCATTTT.

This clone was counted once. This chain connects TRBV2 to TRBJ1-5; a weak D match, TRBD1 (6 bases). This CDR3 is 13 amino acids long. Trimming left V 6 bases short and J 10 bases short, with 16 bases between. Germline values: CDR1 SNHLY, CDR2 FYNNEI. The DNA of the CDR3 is TGTGCCAGCAGCGGACAGCCCCAGGGTCCCCAGCATTTT. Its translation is CASSGQPQGPQHF.

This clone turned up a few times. The CDR3 region has the DNA TGTGCCAGCAGCCAAGCCGGGACAGAGAATGAAAAACTGTTTTTT. Protein sequence: CASSQAGTENEKLFF. This chain uses TRBV4-2 with TRBJ1-4; 7 positions match TRBD1. Germline V gives CDR1 LGHNA, CDR2 YNFKEQ. V dropped 1 base and J dropped 5; count of bases not matched to a gene: 4. CDR3 length equals 15 residues.

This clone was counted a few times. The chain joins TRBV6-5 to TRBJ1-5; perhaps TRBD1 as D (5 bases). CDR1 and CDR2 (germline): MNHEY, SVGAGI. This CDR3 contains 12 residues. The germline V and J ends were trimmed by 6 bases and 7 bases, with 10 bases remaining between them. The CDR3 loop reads CASSRVDQPQHF. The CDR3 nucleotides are TGTGCCAGCAGCAGGGTAGACCAGCCCCAGCATTTT.

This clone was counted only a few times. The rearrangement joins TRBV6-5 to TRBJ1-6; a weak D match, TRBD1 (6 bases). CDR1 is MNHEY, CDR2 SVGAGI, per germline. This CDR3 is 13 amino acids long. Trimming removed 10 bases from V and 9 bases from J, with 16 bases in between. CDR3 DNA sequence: TGTGCCAACTGCAGGGGTCGGGGTTCACCCCTCCACTTT. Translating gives CANCRGRGSPLHF.

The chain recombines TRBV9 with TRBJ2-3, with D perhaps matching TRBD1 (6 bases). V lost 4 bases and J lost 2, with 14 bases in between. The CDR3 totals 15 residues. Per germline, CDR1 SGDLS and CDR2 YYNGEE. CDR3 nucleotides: TGTGCCAGCAGCCCGACAGGACAGTTCACAGATACGCAGTATTTT. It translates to CASSPTGQFTDTQYF.

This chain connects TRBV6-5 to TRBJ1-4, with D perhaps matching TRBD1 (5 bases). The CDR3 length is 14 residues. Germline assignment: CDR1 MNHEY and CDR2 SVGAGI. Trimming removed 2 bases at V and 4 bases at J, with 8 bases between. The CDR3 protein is CASSYAGFNEKLFF. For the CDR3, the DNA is TGTGCCAGCAGTTACGCAGGGTTTAATGAAAAACTGTTTTTT.

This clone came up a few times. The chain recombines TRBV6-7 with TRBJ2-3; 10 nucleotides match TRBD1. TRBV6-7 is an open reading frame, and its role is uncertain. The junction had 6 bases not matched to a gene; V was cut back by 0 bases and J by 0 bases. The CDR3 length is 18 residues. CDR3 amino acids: CASSYSPTGGVSTDTQYF. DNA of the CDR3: TGTGCCAGCAGTTACTCCCCGACAGGGGGCGTTAGCACAGATACGCAGTATTTT.

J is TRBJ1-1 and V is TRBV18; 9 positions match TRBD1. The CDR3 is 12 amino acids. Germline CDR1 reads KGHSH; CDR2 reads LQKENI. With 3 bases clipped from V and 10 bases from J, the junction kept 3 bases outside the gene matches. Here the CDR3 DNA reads TGTGCCAGCTCACCGTTGACAGGGGGAGCTTTCTTT. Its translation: CASSPLTGGAFF.

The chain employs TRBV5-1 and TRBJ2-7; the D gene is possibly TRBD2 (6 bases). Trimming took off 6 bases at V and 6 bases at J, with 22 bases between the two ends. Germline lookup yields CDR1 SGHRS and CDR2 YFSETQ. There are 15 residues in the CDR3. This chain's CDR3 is CASTNTGTGQGEQYF. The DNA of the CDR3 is TGCGCCAGCACCAACACGGGGACTGGCCAGGGCGAGCAGTACTTC.